In this sample, the clone carrying this T cell receptor (beta chain) turned up a few times. The antigen remains unidentified. The data are from a study of beta chain features in type 1 diabetes. Study-wide results and limits: Any HLA type influence on TCRB rearrangement was left unresolved here. Type 1 diabetes patients had TCRB CDR3s that were shorter (moderately but significantly so) in all four CD4+ subsets.

Germline V CDR1 and CDR2: MDHEN, SYDVKM. This CDR3 has 14 residues. Trimming stripped 3 bases from V and 7 bases from J, with 16 bases between. Of the isolated RNA, all was reverse transcribed, and so the sequenced material was expressed TCRB transcripts. Reads from naive, central memory and regulatory T cell samples averaged roughly 3.8 million. TCRdb's copy holds only in-frame clones and misses some; the assay was immunoSEQ multiplex PCR. The sample carries approximately 280,000 clones, 15% recorded once. This receptor was taken from a man in his late teens or twenties with type 1 diabetes. V and J are TRBV28 and TRBJ2-7; D might be TRBD2 (5 bases). Sequencing was carried out using naive CD4+ T cells from blood. The CDR3 protein is CASSLVWRAREQYF. CDR3 nucleotides: TGTGCCAGCAGTTTGGTTTGGCGGGCACGGGAGCAGTACTTC.